The rows below give T cell receptor beta chains drawn from one sample of a study of blood T cell repertoires in COVID-19. Clones were read by immunoSEQ multiplex PCR, and TCRdb kept only the in-frame ones, dropping some. Here the sample spans about 150,000 clones, approximately 90% being singletons. The sequencing input was peripheral blood. The receptor set was obtained from a man between 18 and 29 years old with COVID-19, enrolled during active disease. Each CDR3 is given with its conserved first and last residue. A D gene is named only where the DNA matches it firmly. The listing skips clone size in some rows; elsewhere it reads once, few, many or a size class.

length	V	size	J	D	CDR3	DNA
14	TRBV5-1	NA	TRBJ2-3	TRBD1	CASSFGTGTDTQYF	TGCGCCAGCAGCTTCGGGACAGGCACAGATACGCAGTATTTT
13	TRBV12-3/TRBV12-4	NA	TRBJ2-7	NA	CASREDGPYEQYF	TGTGCCAGCAGGGAGGACGGACCCTACGAGCAGTACTTC
15	TRBV7-2	NA	TRBJ2-3	TRBD2	CASKGGLAGMHTQYF	TGTGCCAGCAAAGGGGGGCTAGCGGGTATGCATACGCAGTATTTT
15	TRBV19	NA	TRBJ2-1	TRBD2	CASSIAGGAYNEQFF	TGTGCCAGTAGCATAGCGGGAGGTGCCTACAATGAGCAGTTCTTC
14	TRBV19	NA	TRBJ1-1	NA	CASSRAGMNTEAFF	TGTGCCAGTAGTAGGGCCGGCATGAACACTGAAGCTTTCTTT
13	TRBV11-2	NA	TRBJ2-7	NA	CASSFAGGYEQYF	TGTGCCAGCAGCTTCGCGGGCGGCTACGAGCAGTACTTC
14	TRBV7-3	NA	TRBJ2-1	TRBD1	CASSSWDSVNEQFF	TGTGCCAGCAGCTCATGGGACAGTGTCAATGAGCAGTTCTTC
16	TRBV3-1/TRBV3-2	NA	TRBJ2-7	NA	CASSQGGGTPHYEQYF	TGTGCCAGCAGCCAAGGGGGGGGGACACCACACTACGAGCAGTACTTC
15	TRBV6-5	NA	TRBJ2-1	TRBD1	CASSPDRDSYNEQFF	TGTGCCAGCAGTCCGGACAGGGACTCCTACAATGAGCAGTTCTTC
15	TRBV28	NA	TRBJ2-3	NA	CASSFPRAFTDTQYF	TGTGCCAGCAGTTTTCCCAGGGCGTTCACAGATACGCAGTATTTT
15	TRBV7-7	NA	TRBJ2-7	NA	CASSPGLGATYEQYF	TGTGCTAGCAGCCCCGGTCTAGGCGCTACCTACGAGCAGTACTTC
17	TRBV27	NA	TRBJ2-1	TRBD2	CASSFPRASGPYNEQFF	TGTGCCAGCAGTTTTCCACGCGCTAGCGGGCCCTACAATGAGCAGTTCTTC
15	TRBV5-1	NA	TRBJ2-1	TRBD2	CASSPLADAYNEQFF	TGCGCCAGCAGCCCCCTAGCGGACGCCTACAATGAGCAGTTCTTC
13	TRBV29-1	NA	TRBJ1-3	TRBD1	CSATRGLGNTIYF	TGCAGCGCGACAAGGGGGCTCGGAAACACCATATATTTT
14	TRBV28	NA	TRBJ1-2	TRBD1	CASSPGGQVSGYTF	TGTGCCAGCAGCCCCGGAGGACAGGTGAGTGGCTACACCTTC
14	TRBV5-4	few	TRBJ1-1	TRBD1	CASSRNRGDTEAFF	TGTGCCAGCAGCAGGAACAGGGGAGACACTGAAGCTTTCTTT
15	TRBV29-1	once	TRBJ2-7	NA	CSVEGGGTVSYEQYF	TGCAGCGTTGAAGGGGGAGGAACTGTCTCCTACGAGCAGTACTTC
14	TRBV4-3	NA	TRBJ2-2	TRBD2	CASSQSTSVRRLFF	TGCGCCAGCAGCCAATCGACTAGCGTACGGCGGCTGTTTTTT
15	TRBV7-2	NA	TRBJ2-1	NA	CASSPEGESYNEQFF	TGTGCCAGCAGCCCAGAGGGGGAATCTTACAATGAGCAGTTCTTC
13	TRBV30	NA	TRBJ1-1	NA	CAGMTASYTEAFF	TGTGCCGGCATGACAGCATCGTACACTGAAGCTTTCTTT
16	TRBV7-2	once	TRBJ1-2	NA	CASSVTDSTANYGYTF	TGTGCCAGCAGCGTGACAGATTCGACAGCTAACTATGGCTACACCTTC
15	TRBV5-1	once	TRBJ2-1	NA	CASSLGQALHNEQFF	TGCGCCAGCAGCTTGGGACAGGCCCTCCACAATGAGCAGTTCTTC